A selection of T cell receptor beta chains follows, all from one sample in a study of shared clonotypes between healthy human individuals. Some clones are missing from TCRdb's copy, which holds only in-frame ones; the method was immunoSEQ multiplex PCR. Here the sample spans 2 million to 2.5 million clones, just over 90% being singletons. Sequencing was performed on naive CD4+ T cells from PBMCs. The receptors here all came from a man aged 18 to 29 in good health. Some clones in this sample may be carry-over from other donors' samples. The CDR3 runs from the conserved cysteine through the conserved F or W. The D gene is left open where the match is weak. Expanded clones get a size class; other rows say once, few or many, or leave the size out.

v_gene: TRBV7-2; abundance: NA; j_gene: TRBJ2-3; d_gene: NA; CDR3aa: CASSILGVAGTDTQYF; CDR3nt: TGTGCCAGCAGCATCCTCGGGGTAGCCGGCACAGATACGCAGTATTTT
v_gene: TRBV7-9; abundance: NA; j_gene: TRBJ2-2; d_gene: NA; CDR3aa: CASSFGGGNTGELFF; CDR3nt: TGTGCCAGCAGCTTCGGCGGAGGGAACACCGGGGAGCTGTTTTTT
v_gene: TRBV5-1; abundance: NA; j_gene: TRBJ2-3; d_gene: NA; CDR3aa: CASSMGGSTDTQYF; CDR3nt: TGCGCCAGCAGCATGGGGGGTAGCACAGATACGCAGTATTTT
v_gene: TRBV4-1; abundance: NA; j_gene: TRBJ2-7; d_gene: NA; CDR3aa: CASSQGKQETYEQYF; CDR3nt: TGCGCCAGCAGCCAAGGAAAACAGGAGACCTACGAGCAGTACTTC
v_gene: TRBV5-4; abundance: NA; j_gene: TRBJ2-1; d_gene: TRBD1; CDR3aa: CASSLEGRGQTYNEQFF; CDR3nt: TGTGCCAGCAGCTTGGAAGGCAGGGGGCAGACCTACAATGAGCAGTTCTTC
v_gene: TRBV7-9; abundance: NA; j_gene: TRBJ2-4; d_gene: TRBD1; CDR3aa: CASSVRDRGSAGNIQYF; CDR3nt: TGTGCCAGCAGCGTCCGGGACAGGGGTAGCGCTGGAAACATTCAGTACTTC
v_gene: TRBV5-1; abundance: NA; j_gene: TRBJ2-7; d_gene: NA; CDR3aa: CASHELPGMQYF; CDR3nt: TGCGCCAGCCACGAGTTGCCAGGGATGCAGTACTTC
v_gene: TRBV6-1; abundance: NA; j_gene: TRBJ1-1; d_gene: NA; CDR3aa: CASRHANTEAFF; CDR3nt: TGTGCCAGCAGGCACGCGAACACTGAAGCTTTCTTT
v_gene: TRBV6-1; abundance: once; j_gene: TRBJ2-1; d_gene: TRBD2; CDR3aa: CASILGGSKNEQFF; CDR3nt: TGTGCCAGCATATTGGGCGGGAGTAAAAATGAGCAGTTCTTC
v_gene: TRBV6-5; abundance: NA; j_gene: TRBJ1-1; d_gene: NA; CDR3aa: CATQGGTEAFF; CDR3nt: TGTGCCACCCAGGGTGGGACTGAAGCTTTCTTT
v_gene: TRBV6-1; abundance: NA; j_gene: TRBJ2-1; d_gene: TRBD2; CDR3aa: CASSAASGFNEQFF; CDR3nt: TGTGCCAGCAGTGCGGCTAGCGGGTTTAATGAGCAGTTCTTC
v_gene: TRBV11-2; abundance: few; j_gene: TRBJ2-3; d_gene: TRBD1; CDR3aa: CASSLVPWVKGATDTQYF; CDR3nt: TGTGCCAGCAGCTTAGTACCCTGGGTGAAGGGGGCAACAGATACGCAGTATTTT
v_gene: TRBV18; abundance: NA; j_gene: TRBJ2-1; d_gene: TRBD2; CDR3aa: CASSDLTSGRNEQFF; CDR3nt: TGTGCCAGCTCCGATTTGACTAGCGGGAGAAATGAGCAGTTCTTC
v_gene: TRBV7-2; abundance: NA; j_gene: TRBJ1-1; d_gene: NA; CDR3aa: CASSLVRGNTEAFF; CDR3nt: TGTGCCAGCAGCTTGGTCAGGGGGAACACTGAAGCTTTCTTT
v_gene: TRBV7-6; abundance: NA; j_gene: TRBJ2-3; d_gene: TRBD2; CDR3aa: CASSPRTSGITDTQYF; CDR3nt: TGTGCCAGCAGCCCGAGGACTAGCGGGATCACAGATACGCAGTATTTT
v_gene: TRBV28; abundance: NA; j_gene: TRBJ1-1; d_gene: NA; CDR3aa: CASSTYRDTEAFF; CDR3nt: TGTGCCAGCAGCACTTACAGGGATACTGAAGCTTTCTTT
v_gene: TRBV9; abundance: NA; j_gene: TRBJ2-2; d_gene: TRBD1; CDR3aa: CASSVEGATGELFF; CDR3nt: TGTGCCAGCAGCGTAGAGGGGGCGACCGGGGAGCTGTTTTTT
v_gene: TRBV9; abundance: NA; j_gene: TRBJ2-1; d_gene: NA; CDR3aa: CASSVDLSGASEQFF; CDR3nt: TGTGCCAGCAGCGTAGACCTTTCCGGGGCGTCTGAGCAGTTCTTC
v_gene: TRBV19; abundance: NA; j_gene: TRBJ2-2; d_gene: TRBD2; CDR3aa: CASSWGLAGVRSTGELFF; CDR3nt: TGTGCCAGTAGTTGGGGACTAGCGGGAGTAAGAAGCACCGGGGAGCTGTTTTTT
v_gene: TRBV4-1; abundance: NA; j_gene: TRBJ2-3; d_gene: TRBD2; CDR3aa: CASSLQRGREDTQYF; CDR3nt: TGCGCCAGCAGCCTCCAGCGGGGCCGGGAGGATACGCAGTATTTT
v_gene: TRBV28; abundance: NA; j_gene: TRBJ1-4; d_gene: TRBD1; CDR3aa: CASSLSIGGSREKLFF; CDR3nt: TGTGCCAGCAGTTTATCAATAGGGGGCTCTAGGGAAAAACTGTTTTTT
v_gene: TRBV30; abundance: once; j_gene: TRBJ2-1; d_gene: NA; CDR3aa: CAWSILVNNEQFF; CDR3nt: TGTGCCTGGAGCATTCTCGTGAACAATGAGCAGTTCTTC
v_gene: TRBV19; abundance: NA; j_gene: TRBJ1-2; d_gene: NA; CDR3aa: CASSTQGTADYGYTF; CDR3nt: TGTGCCAGTAGTACCCAAGGGACGGCTGACTATGGCTACACCTTC
v_gene: TRBV4-1; abundance: NA; j_gene: TRBJ2-5; d_gene: TRBD1; CDR3aa: CASSQDLGQGETQYF; CDR3nt: TGCGCCAGCAGCCAAGATCTAGGACAGGGAGAGACCCAGTACTTC
v_gene: TRBV5-1; abundance: NA; j_gene: TRBJ2-5; d_gene: NA; CDR3aa: CASSLAHQETQYF; CDR3nt: TGCGCCAGCAGCTTGGCCCACCAAGAGACCCAGTACTTC
v_gene: TRBV9; abundance: NA; j_gene: TRBJ2-1; d_gene: NA; CDR3aa: CASSVGQQNEQFF; CDR3nt: TGTGCCAGCAGCGTAGGACAGCAAAATGAGCAGTTCTTC
v_gene: TRBV7-3; abundance: NA; j_gene: TRBJ2-3; d_gene: NA; CDR3aa: CASSLLAGDTQYF; CDR3nt: TGTGCCAGCAGCCTCCTGGCTGGAGATACGCAGTATTTT
v_gene: TRBV5-1; abundance: NA; j_gene: TRBJ2-7; d_gene: TRBD2; CDR3aa: CASSLEKLAGVAYEQYF; CDR3nt: TGCGCCAGCAGCTTAGAGAAACTAGCGGGTGTAGCCTACGAGCAGTACTTC
v_gene: TRBV21-1; abundance: NA; j_gene: TRBJ1-2; d_gene: NA; CDR3aa: CASSLTPTGGYTF; CDR3nt: TGTGCCAGCAGCCTAACGCCGACGGGGGGCTACACCTTC
v_gene: TRBV18; abundance: NA; j_gene: TRBJ1-3; d_gene: NA; CDR3aa: CASSPPSRQTSGNTIYF; CDR3nt: TGTGCCAGCTCACCACCTTCTCGGCAGACCTCTGGAAACACCATATATTTT
v_gene: TRBV18; abundance: NA; j_gene: TRBJ2-5; d_gene: NA; CDR3aa: CASSPPWPKETQYF; CDR3nt: TGTGCCAGCTCACCACCGTGGCCAAAAGAGACCCAGTACTTC
v_gene: TRBV18; abundance: NA; j_gene: TRBJ2-7; d_gene: NA; CDR3aa: CASSPPWASVTYEQYF; CDR3nt: TGTGCCAGCTCACCACCCTGGGCTAGCGTAACCTACGAGCAGTACTTC
v_gene: TRBV7-2; abundance: NA; j_gene: TRBJ2-7; d_gene: NA; CDR3aa: CASSLRIQPSYEQYF; CDR3nt: TGTGCCAGCAGCTTAAGGATACAACCCTCCTACGAGCAGTACTTC
v_gene: TRBV11-2; abundance: NA; j_gene: TRBJ2-4; d_gene: NA; CDR3aa: CASSTLGNIQYF; CDR3nt: TGTGCCAGCAGCACCCTAGGGAACATTCAGTACTTC
v_gene: TRBV5-1; abundance: NA; j_gene: TRBJ2-7; d_gene: TRBD2; CDR3aa: CASSEPSGNYEQYF; CDR3nt: TGCGCCAGCAGCGAGCCTAGCGGGAACTACGAGCAGTACTTC
v_gene: TRBV27; abundance: NA; j_gene: TRBJ2-7; d_gene: NA; CDR3aa: CASSPLLRGSYEQYF; CDR3nt: TGTGCCAGCAGTCCCCTCTTGCGGGGATCCTACGAGCAGTACTTC
v_gene: TRBV7-9; abundance: NA; j_gene: TRBJ2-5; d_gene: NA; CDR3aa: CASSLLRPSQETQYF; CDR3nt: TGTGCCAGCAGCCTTCTTCGACCGTCACAAGAGACCCAGTACTTC
v_gene: TRBV7-9; abundance: NA; j_gene: TRBJ1-1; d_gene: TRBD1; CDR3aa: CASSFRQGSTEAFF; CDR3nt: TGTGCCAGCAGCTTCCGACAGGGGAGCACTGAAGCTTTCTTT
v_gene: TRBV5-1; abundance: NA; j_gene: TRBJ1-3; d_gene: TRBD1; CDR3aa: CASSLEIRDRGDTIYF; CDR3nt: TGCGCCAGCAGCTTAGAAATCCGGGACAGGGGAGACACCATATATTTT
v_gene: TRBV6-1; abundance: NA; j_gene: TRBJ1-4; d_gene: NA; CDR3aa: CASSEFGAGWATNEKLFF; CDR3nt: TGTGCCAGCAGTGAATTTGGGGCAGGGTGGGCAACTAATGAAAAACTGTTTTTT
v_gene: TRBV2; abundance: NA; j_gene: TRBJ1-1; d_gene: NA; CDR3aa: CASREFGMNTEAFF; CDR3nt: TGTGCCAGCAGGGAATTCGGCATGAACACTGAAGCTTTCTTT
v_gene: TRBV29-1; abundance: once; j_gene: TRBJ2-1; d_gene: NA; CDR3aa: CSVDTSGYNEQFF; CDR3nt: TGCAGCGTTGACACCTCAGGATACAATGAGCAGTTCTTC